This T cell receptor (beta chain) appears in the sequencing data of a study of T cells in Graves' hyperthyroidism and ophthalmopathy (dated by TCRdb to about 2019). Background for the entire study: Peripheral blood was collected at initial diagnosis, before any treatment. To identify distinguishing TCR V-J signatures, a discovery cohort of 90 to 100 patients was used, comprising under 45 with Graves' ophthalmopathy and 57 with stable Graves' hyperthyroidism. Whether ophthalmopathy could be predicted prospectively was tested in an independent validation cohort made up of 18 to 20 hyperthyroidism patients plus 17 patients who later progressed to ophthalmopathy. The 95 to 100 discovery patients were randomly divided into training and test sets at a 7:3 ratio. The study also compared thyroid tissue and blood T-cell repertoires from five or six Graves' hyperthyroidism patients. After blood sampling, hyperthyroidism patients were treated with methimazole at a starting dose of 30 mg daily, and ophthalmopathy patients were treated with high-dose intravenous methylprednisolone. TCR Vbeta CDR3 sequencing of roughly 140 peripheral blood samples (approximately 44 ophthalmopathy, 75 or so hyperthyroidism and some 17 progressor patients) is reported in the paper.

On the study overall, not on this receptor specifically: Sample size was not statistically predetermined, and blinding of investigators to group allocation was not performed. Ophthalmopathy was separated from stable hyperthyroidism by a 13 V-J signature model, with approximately 90% sensitivity and just over 81% specificity obtained in cross-validation and 80%/75% obtained in testing. In validation, the model predicted progression to ophthalmopathy with about 71% sensitivity and 72% to 85% specificity, a median of roughly seven months before onset. Most expanded thyroid clonotypes (frequency above 0.001) were also found in blood, which suggests that blood repertoires may mirror thyroid immune responses.

Ophthalmopathy patients had moderately to severely active disease, with a Clinical Activity Score of 3 or more, a NOSPECS grade of 4 or more, and a disease duration of less than 3 months. Patients with uncontrolled infections, other autoimmune diseases, pregnancy or lactation were excluded. Diagnoses were established on the basis of clinical symptoms, serum thyroxine and TRAb, thyroid ultrasound, and orbital computed tomography. PBMCs were separated from roughly 10 ml of fresh peripheral blood using Ficoll-Paque density gradient centrifugation. Total RNA was extracted using Trizol reagent, and RNA quality was assessed on an Agilent 2100 Bioanalyzer. The junction shows trimming of 5 bases on V and 2 bases on J, plus 10 bases between the germline ends. The CDR3 sequence holds 14 residues, the cysteine and phenylalanine included. The retained sequence is limited to the CDR3, 42 bases, with the frame set at the first base. Per the germline V gene (reference sequence), LNHDA is the CDR1 and SQIVND is the CDR2.

Amplification of TCR beta CDR3 regions was carried out from RNA transcripts. For the first round of RT-PCR on the TCR CDR3, the HTBI primer set was used together with the Qiagen OneStep RT-PCR kit. The libraries were constructed in a second round of multiplex PCR and then size-selected and purified. Libraries were sequenced paired-end with 100 bp reads on an Illumina HiSeq2000. The authors' pipeline ran thus. SOAPnuke was used to process the raw data, removing reads that contained adapters or uncalled bases, had a mean Phred below 15, or lacked an exact match to the constant primer or identifier. COPE v1.2.5 was used to merge high-quality paired reads, and clonotypes were defined as unique nucleotide sequences. Clonotypes were aligned to IMGT TRBV, TRBD and TRBJ reference segments using MiTCR v1.1. Analysis was restricted to V-J combinations with a frequency above 0.0001, which covered roughly 99% of repertoires. A TCS score was defined as the ratio between F50 (clonal expansion) and ExV (chaos), using BLOSUM62-based TCRdist between CDR3 peptides within each V-J. Welch's t-statistics and random forest reduced roughly 500 V-J features to 13, which were used in a naive Bayes classifier (R e1071). The public sequencing data were trimmed at Q25 with fastp and processed into clonotypes with MiXCR by TCRdb, which kept only in-frame beta chains. Under each unique CDR3 protein, matching rows form one entry showing the most common genes and DNA. The V and J calls here are based on TCRdb, not the publication. The sample records approximately 600,000 distinct CDR3 sequences, less than 25% of which are singletons. About 34% of the sample is taken by the ten largest.

Comment on this clonotype: Its antigen remains unidentified. The input lacks base qualities; no much larger clone sits a single base away.

This clonotype was obtained from a man younger than 45 with Graves' ophthalmopathy. The sample consisted of blood. The receptor chain draws on TRBV19 and TRBJ1-5, with a tentative D gene TRBD1 over 5 matching bases. The DNA reads as follows: TGTGCCAGTAGTGGCAGGGACGGCAATCAGCCCCAGCATTTT. It specifies CASSGRDGNQPQHF.